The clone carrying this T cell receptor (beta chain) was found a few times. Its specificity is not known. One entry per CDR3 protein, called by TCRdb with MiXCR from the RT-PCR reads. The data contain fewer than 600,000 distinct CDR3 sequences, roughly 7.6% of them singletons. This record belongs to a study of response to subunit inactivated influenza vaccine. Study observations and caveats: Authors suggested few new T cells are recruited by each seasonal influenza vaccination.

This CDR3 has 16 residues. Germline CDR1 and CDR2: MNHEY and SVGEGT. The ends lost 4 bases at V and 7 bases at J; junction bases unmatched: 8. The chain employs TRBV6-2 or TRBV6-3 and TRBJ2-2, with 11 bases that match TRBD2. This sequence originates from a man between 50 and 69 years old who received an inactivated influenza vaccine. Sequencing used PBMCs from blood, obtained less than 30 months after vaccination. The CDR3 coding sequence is TGTGCCAGCAGTTCAATTAGCGGGGGGGCCGACGGGGAGCTGTTTTTT. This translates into CASSSISGGADGELFF.